This T cell receptor (beta chain) originates from a study of T-cell memory formation after mild COVID-19. Notes on the study in general: Contracting clones localized mainly to CM and EM when CD4+ and mainly to EMRA when CD8+.

This clonotype was counted once. Its target is unknown. A single record per CDR3 protein comes from TCRdb applying MiXCR to the 5' RACE reads. The sample carries roughly 380,000 distinct CDR3 sequences, around 27% recorded once. This receptor was identified in an adult woman who had mild COVID-19 (a few samples of this study predate the infection). Cell type and time point are not known. Sequenced: PBMCs or a T cell subset sorted from them (not recorded which).

CDR3 loop: CASSRQGYEKLFF. CDR3 coding DNA: TGTGCCAGCAGTAGACAGGGCTATGAAAAACTGTTTTTT. V usage is TRBV6-5 and J usage is TRBJ1-4; 7 nucleotides line up with TRBD1. The trim removed 5 bases at V and 6 bases at J, leaving 3 bases unmatched. Germline V gives CDR1 MNHEY, CDR2 SVGAGI. This CDR3 is 13 amino acids long.